This is a list of T cell receptor beta chains from one sample in a study of beta chain features in type 1 diabetes. Assay: immunoSEQ multiplex PCR; the TCRdb copy retains only in-frame clones and omits some. Among around 300,000 clones, over 14% were seen once, and the ten largest hold 0.015%. The sample comprised naive CD4+ T cells from blood. The receptors here all came from a man aged 18 to 30 with type 1 diabetes. Each CDR3 is given with its conserved first and last residue. The D gene is left open where the match is weak. Clone size is shown for a subset of rows, as once, few, many or a class of expanded clone.

TRBJ2-7 NA 11 TRBV2 NA CASSPGTEQYF TGTGCCAGCAGCCCAGGGACAGAGCAGTACTTC
TRBJ1-6 NA 13 TRBV16 few CASSQSEGSPLHF TGTGCCAGCAGCCAATCAGAGGGTTCACCCCTCCACTTT
TRBJ2-7 TRBD2 15 TRBV7-2 few CASRSLAGGDYEQYF TGTGCCAGCAGGTCCCTAGCGGGGGGCGACTACGAGCAGTACTTC
TRBJ2-3 TRBD2 17 TRBV4-3 NA CASSQVGSGGSTDTQYF TGCGCCAGCAGCCAAGTTGGGAGCGGGGGGAGCACAGATACGCAGTATTTT
TRBJ2-7 TRBD2 15 TRBV18 few CASSPLAGETYEQYF TGTGCCAGCTCACCTCTAGCGGGAGAAACCTACGAGCAGTACTTC
TRBJ1-5 TRBD1 14 TRBV27 NA CASSLVRGLQPQHF TGTGCCAGCAGTTTAGTCAGGGGGTTGCAGCCCCAGCATTTT
TRBJ2-4 NA 12 TRBV30 few CAWSLGQNIQYF TGTGCCTGGAGTTTGGGGCAAAACATTCAGTACTTC
TRBJ2-5 NA 14 TRBV6-5 NA CASSYSVRGETQYF TGTGCCAGCAGTTACTCGGTTCGGGGGGAGACCCAGTACTTC
TRBJ1-2 NA 13 TRBV5-4 few CASTAPGTDGYTF TGTGCCAGCACCGCGCCAGGCACTGATGGCTACACCTTC
TRBJ2-7 TRBD1 15 TRBV7-2 NA CASSFGTGTSYEQYF TGTGCCAGCAGCTTTGGGACAGGGACCTCCTACGAGCAGTACTTC
TRBJ2-7 NA 14 TRBV5-4 few CASSLAGLSYEQYF TGTGCCAGCAGCTTGGCGGGTCTCTCCTACGAGCAGTACTTC
TRBJ1-1 TRBD1 16 TRBV7-9 few CASSPDRGWVNTEAFF TGTGCCAGCAGCCCGGACAGGGGGTGGGTGAACACTGAAGCTTTCTTT
TRBJ2-3 TRBD1 14 TRBV6-5 NA CASSWTGKADTQYF TGTGCCAGCAGTTGGACAGGGAAGGCAGATACGCAGTATTTT
TRBJ2-4 TRBD2 12 TRBV15 NA CATSPTGGNAYF TGTGCCACCAGCCCAACGGGAGGGAACGCGTACTTC
TRBJ2-3 NA 16 TRBV7-2 NA CASSPLGPGGTDTQYF TGTGCCAGCAGCCCCTTAGGGCCCGGGGGCACAGATACGCAGTATTTT
TRBJ2-3 TRBD1 15 TRBV4-1 NA CASSLTGGRGDTQYF TGCGCCAGCAGCCTGACAGGGGGCCGGGGAGATACGCAGTATTTT